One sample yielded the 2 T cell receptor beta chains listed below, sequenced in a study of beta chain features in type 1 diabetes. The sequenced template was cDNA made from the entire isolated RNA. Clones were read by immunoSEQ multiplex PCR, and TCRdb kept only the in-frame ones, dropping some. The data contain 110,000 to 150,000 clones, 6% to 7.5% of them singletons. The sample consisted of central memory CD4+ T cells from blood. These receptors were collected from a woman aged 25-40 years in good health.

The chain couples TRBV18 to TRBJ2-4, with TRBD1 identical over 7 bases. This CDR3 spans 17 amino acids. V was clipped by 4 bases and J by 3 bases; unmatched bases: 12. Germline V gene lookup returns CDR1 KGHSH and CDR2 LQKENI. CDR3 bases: TGTGCCAGCTCACTTCAACCGACAGGGAAGAGCAAAAACATTCAGTACTTC. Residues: CASSLQPTGKSKNIQYF.

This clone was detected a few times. DNA of the CDR3: TGTGCCAGCAGGCGACAGGGGGCCAACGAGCAGTACTTC. Translation gives CASRRQGANEQYF. The chain employs TRBV6-5 and TRBJ2-7; 10 bases line up with TRBD1. V gave up 6 bases and J gave up 5 bases; unmatched junction bases: 4. The CDR3 totals 13 residues. Per the germline V gene, CDR1 is MNHEY and CDR2 is SVGAGI.